Below, 23 T cell receptor beta chains from the same sample are listed, as sequenced in a study of blood T cell repertoires in COVID-19. Only in-frame clones appear in the TCRdb table, and some are missing; sequencing was by immunoSEQ multiplex PCR. This table holds almost 350,000 clones, about 90% found once. Input material: PBMCs or T cells enriched from blood (not recorded which). The source is a woman between 25 and 40 years old who had been exposed to COVID-19.

The chain carries TRBV5-1 and TRBJ2-5; 12 bases line up with TRBD2. The V segment lost 3 bases and the J segment 4 bases; nucleotides outside the gene matches: 4. Germline V gene lookup returns CDR1 SGHRS and CDR2 YFSETQ. This CDR3 has 15 amino acids. CDR3 in DNA: TGCGCCAGCAGCTACATACTAGCGGGAGGAGAGACCCAGTACTTC. Translating gives CASSYILAGGETQYF.

The CDR3 DNA reads TGTGCCAGCATTGCCACAGGGGGCGCGGGCTACGAGCAGTACTTC. The encoded protein is CASIATGGAGYEQYF. The chain links TRBV2 to TRBJ2-7; 9 bases line up with TRBD1. Per the germline V gene, CDR1 is SNHLY and CDR2 is FYNNEI. J gave up 3 bases and V 7 bases, and 10 bases lay outside the gene matches. The CDR3 is 15 residues long.

This chain joins TRBV4-2 and TRBJ1-5, with D unresolved. In germline, CDR1 is LGHNA, CDR2 YNFKEQ. The ends were cut back, 0 bases at V and 0 bases at J, with 6 bases in the middle. CDR3 length: 15 residues. DNA for the CDR3: TGTGCCAGCAGCCAAGATCTGGCTAGCAATCAGCCCCAGCATTTT. It encodes CASSQDLASNQPQHF.

V gene TRBV7-2 combines with J gene TRBJ2-5; 13 positions match TRBD2. Germline CDR1 is SGHTA and CDR2 is FQGNSA. This CDR3 region has 15 residues. Trimming took 0 bases from V and 5 from J; bases not matched to a gene: 0. CDR3 DNA sequence: TGTGCCAGCAGCTTAGCGACTAGCGGGAGGGAGACCCAGTACTTC. Residues: CASSLATSGRETQYF.

This clone was seen a few times. The genes are TRBV30 and TRBJ2-3; the D is unclear. Germline V lookup: CDR1 GTSNPN, CDR2 SVGIG (reference sequence). The germline V and J ends were trimmed by 3 bases and 2 bases, with 12 bases remaining between them. CDR3 length: 14 amino acids. For the CDR3, the DNA is TGTGCCTGGAGAGCAGACCAGGTCACAGATACGCAGTATTTT. Translation gives CAWRADQVTDTQYF.

CDR3 coding DNA: TGTGCCAGCAGTTTACCAGGGGCCAATAGCAATCAGCCCCAGCATTTT. This codes for CASSLPGANSNQPQHF. The chain joins TRBV28 to TRBJ1-5; tentative D call: TRBD1 (6 bases). The CDR3 length is 16 residues. Germline CDR1 is MDHEN and CDR2 is SYDVKM. Trimming took off 2 bases at V and 0 bases at J, with 11 bases between the two ends.

This chain links TRBV4-2 with TRBJ2-2, with TRBD1 as a possible D gene (6 bases). Trimming removed 0 bases from V and 7 bases from J, with 15 bases in between. Germline values: CDR1 LGHNA, CDR2 YNFKEQ. The CDR3 spans 16 residues. The CDR3 loop is CASSQDLKQGDGELFF. The CDR3 nucleotides are TGTGCCAGCAGCCAAGATCTTAAACAGGGAGACGGGGAGCTGTTTTTT.

The chain joins TRBV24-1 to TRBJ1-6; 9 nucleotides align to TRBD1. The J segment lost 10 bases and the V segment lost 1 base, leaving 7 bases of the junction unmatched. The germline V gene has CDR1 KGHDR and CDR2 SFDVKD. The CDR3 spans 16 residues. CDR3 sequence (DNA): TGTGCCACCAGTGATTTAGGGGGACAGGGTACATCACCCCTCCACTTT. Its translation: CATSDLGGQGTSPLHF.

This clone appeared once. The chain recombines TRBV29-1 with TRBJ2-1, with TRBD2 identical over 7 bases. Germline CDR1 and CDR2: SQVTM and ANQGSEA. This CDR3 is 15 amino acids long. CDR3 nucleotides: TGCAGTCATCGGTCCGCGGGAGTGAGCTACAATGAGCAGTTCTTC. Protein sequence: CSHRSAGVSYNEQFF.

The chain has TRBV9 and TRBJ2-1; 11 bases line up with TRBD1. From germline, CDR1 is SGDLS and CDR2 YYNGEE. The V segment lost 7 bases and the J segment 6 bases; nucleotides outside the gene matches: 6. This CDR3 is built from 14 residues. CDR3 coding DNA: TGTGCCAGCGGCGGACAGGGGGCGGCCAATGAGCAGTTCTTC. Translated: CASGGQGAANEQFF.

The rearrangement uses TRBV25-1 and TRBJ2-7, with D possibly matching TRBD1 (5 bases). CDR1 and CDR2 from the germline V gene are MGHDK and SYGVNS. This CDR3 is built from 15 residues. V gave up 6 bases and J gave up 6 bases, with 21 bases separating them. CDR3 DNA: TGTGCCAGCAGCGCATTGTCGGACACGTCGGGCGAGCAGTACTTC. Translation: CASSALSDTSGEQYF.

This clone was counted once. The CDR3 sequence: CASSVAGIGNTIYF. DNA for the CDR3: TGTGCCAGCAGCGTAGCAGGGATCGGAAACACCATATATTTT. The rearrangement links TRBV9 to TRBJ1-3, with D possibly matching TRBD1 (5 bases). Looked up from germline, CDR1 is SGDLS and CDR2 is YYNGEE. V shed 0 bases and J shed 4 bases, with 8 bases lying between them. The CDR3 loop spans 14 amino acids.

This clone was observed a handful of times. This rearrangement joins TRBV18 to TRBJ2-5; the match to TRBD2 covers 10 bases. From germline, CDR1 is KGHSH and CDR2 LQKENI. The V gene end was trimmed by 1 base and the J gene end by 5 bases; junction bases not matched to a gene: 7. CDR3 length: 16 residues. The CDR3 sequence is CASSPRSPSGSETQYF. For the CDR3, the DNA is TGTGCCAGCTCACCACGCTCGCCTAGCGGGAGTGAGACCCAGTACTTC.

This sequence joins TRBV5-1 and TRBJ2-5; 9 positions match TRBD1. V lost 4 bases, J lost 5 bases, and 6 bases stayed unmatched. The CDR3 extends over 14 amino acids. Germline lookup yields CDR1 SGHRS and CDR2 YFSETQ. The DNA for the CDR3 is TGCGCCAGCAGCCCACAGGGGGCTTTGGAGACCCAGTACTTC. Translating it yields CASSPQGALETQYF.

The rearrangement uses TRBV5-8 and TRBJ2-7, with 12 nucleotides matching TRBD2. J gave up 4 bases and V 3 bases, and 5 bases lay outside the gene matches. The CDR3 loop spans 15 amino acids. Germline V gene data show CDR1 as SGHTS and CDR2 as YDEGEE. This CDR3 reads CASSSGLAGRYEQYF. DNA of the CDR3: TGTGCCAGCAGCTCCGGACTAGCGGGAAGGTACGAGCAGTACTTC.

This clone was observed a handful of times. The sample contains more than one DNA sequence encoding this CDR3. V usage is TRBV6-5 and J usage is TRBJ1-5; TRBD1 agrees at 10 bases. Unmatched junction bases numbered 2, after V lost 4 bases and J lost 5 bases. Germline V gives CDR1 MNHEY, CDR2 SVGAGI. The CDR3 contains 14 residues. The CDR3 DNA is TGTGCCAGCAGTTGGGGGACAGGGGATCAGCCCCAGCATTTT. Amino acid sequence: CASSWGTGDQPQHF.

The CDR3 DNA reads TGTGCCAGCAGCGCCCATGGGGGGGTGAACACTGAAGCTTTCTTT. This translates into CASSAHGGVNTEAFF. The chain employs TRBV7-3 and TRBJ1-1, with D perhaps TRBD1 (5 bases). The V gene's germline CDR1 is SGHTA and CDR2 FQGTGA. The CDR3 is 15 residues long. V shed 5 bases and J shed 0 bases, with 13 bases lying between them.

This chain links TRBV7-9 with TRBJ2-7, with 9 bases fitting TRBD1. CDR1 SEHNR and CDR2 FQNEAQ come from the germline V gene (reference sequence). The V segment lost 5 bases and the J segment 1 base; nucleotides outside the gene matches: 3. This CDR3 has 14 amino acids. The DNA for the CDR3 is TGTGCCAGCAGCCAGGACAGGGGTTCCTACGAGCAGTACTTC. Its protein product is CASSQDRGSYEQYF.

This clone came up once. V gene TRBV29-1 combines with J gene TRBJ1-3; D is perhaps TRBD1 (5 bases). This CDR3 comprises 12 residues. Between the trimmed V and J ends, which lost 8 bases and 0 bases, there was a span of 8 bases. The V gene's germline CDR1 is SQVTM and CDR2 ANQGSEA. CDR3 loop: CSTQGSGNTIYF. DNA for the CDR3: TGCAGCACGCAGGGCTCTGGAAACACCATATATTTT. The full variable domain, with the rest looked up from reference TRBV29-1 and TRBJ1-3, is SAVISQKPSRDICQRGTSLTIQCQVDSQVTMMFWYRQQPGQSLTLIATANQGSEATYESGFVIDKFPISRPNLTFSTLTVSNMSPEDSSIYLCSTQGSGNTIYFGEGSWLTVV.

The V gene is TRBV5-1, the J gene TRBJ2-1; a possible D gene is TRBD2 (6 bases). CDR1 is SGHRS, CDR2 YFSETQ, per germline. The CDR3 is 15 residues long. Trimming pared 0 bases from V and 3 bases from J, leaving 10 bases between. The CDR3 bases are TGCGCCAGCAGCTTGGCGGCGGGATTCTACAATGAGCAGTTCTTC. Its protein product is CASSLAAGFYNEQFF.

The chain recombines TRBV28 with TRBJ1-5; the match to TRBD1 covers 9 bases. CDR1 is MDHEN, CDR2 SYDVKM, per germline. The CDR3 totals 16 residues. V gave up 6 bases and J gave up 3 bases; unmatched junction bases: 9. This chain's CDR3 is CASRVGDRVNNQPQHF. The DNA of the CDR3 is TGTGCCAGCAGGGTTGGGGACAGGGTTAACAATCAGCCCCAGCATTTT. The entire variable domain, with the rest obtained from reference TRBV28 and TRBJ1-5, is as follows: DVKVTQSSRYLVKRTGEKVFLECVQDMDHENMFWYRQDPGLGLRLIYFSYDVKMKEKGDIPEGYSVSREKKERFSLILESASTNQTSMYLCASRVGDRVNNQPQHFGDGTRLSIL.

The chain employs TRBV12-3 or TRBV12-4 and TRBJ2-1; D might be TRBD2 (5 bases). This CDR3 region has 13 residues. Trimming stripped 8 bases from V and 9 bases from J, with 17 bases between. The CDR3: CASDRNGMVEQFF. The CDR3 nucleotides are TGTGCCAGCGATAGGAACGGGATGGTTGAGCAGTTCTTC.

This chain uses TRBV7-6 with TRBJ2-3, with 8 bases fitting TRBD2. Germline-derived CDR1 and CDR2 are SGHVS and FNYEAQ. The CDR3 runs 16 residues. V was clipped by 1 base and J by 6 bases; unmatched bases: 9. CDR3 protein: CASSLGPYRGGDTQYF. As DNA, the CDR3 is TGTGCCAGCAGCTTAGGACCCTATCGGGGGGGGGATACGCAGTATTTT.